The 16 T cell receptor beta chains in this list originate from one sample, sequenced in a study of T cell responses to AZD1222 COVID-19 vaccine. Profiled with immunoSEQ multiplex PCR; TCRdb holds only in-frame clones, not every one. The repertoire includes approximately 100,000 clones, 70% to 90% of them detected once, and under 20% sits in the top ten. Sequenced here: peripheral blood, sampled on day 0 of AZD1222 vaccination. The source is an adult in good health.

The chain links TRBV5-1 to TRBJ1-1; perhaps TRBD1 as D (5 bases). Germline values: CDR1 SGHRS, CDR2 YFSETQ. The CDR3 extends over 14 amino acids. V was cut by 5 bases and J by 1 base, with 12 bases left in between. CDR3 amino acids: CASRIWGANTEAFF. In DNA, the CDR3 is TGCGCCAGCAGAATATGGGGCGCGAACACTGAAGCTTTCTTT.

This chain connects TRBV20-1 to TRBJ2-3; the D gene is possibly TRBD2 (7 bases). The CDR3 runs to 14 residues. The germline gives CDR1 DFQATT, CDR2 SNEGSKA (reference sequence). V was shortened by 5 bases and J by 3 bases, with 15 bases between the two germline ends. This CDR3 reads CSARGGAWTDTQYF. The CDR3 DNA sequence: TGCAGTGCTCGTGGGGGGGCCTGGACAGATACGCAGTATTTT.

V and J are TRBV9 and TRBJ1-1; 9 bases are a match to TRBD1. The CDR3 runs 13 residues. Losses at the gene ends were 4 bases for V and 8 bases for J; bases not matched to a gene: 6. CDR1 is SGDLS and CDR2 is YYNGEE in the germline V gene. CDR3 bases: TGTGCCAGCAGCATACAGGGGGCAGGGGAAGCTTTCTTT. Translated: CASSIQGAGEAFF.

The chain has TRBV11-3 and TRBJ2-3; no firm D call. Trimming stripped 3 bases from V and 4 bases from J, with 5 bases between. Germline assignment: CDR1 SGHNT and CDR2 YENEEA. The length of the CDR3 is 12 residues. CDR3 coding DNA: TGTGCCAGCAGCTTCGGTGCAGATACGCAGTATTTT. It encodes CASSFGADTQYF. The full variable domain, in which reference TRBV11-3 and TRBJ2-3 provide the parts outside the CDR3, is EAGVVQSPRYKIIEKKQPVAFWCNPISGHNTLYWYLQNLGQGPELLIRYENEEAVDDSQLPKDRFSAERLKGVDSTLKIQPAELGDSAVYLCASSFGADTQYFGPGTRLTVL.

The chain links TRBV7-9 to TRBJ2-7; the D gene is possibly TRBD1 (6 bases). CDR1 and CDR2 from the germline V gene are SEHNR and FQNEAQ (reference sequence). V was pared by 10 bases and J by 1 base, with 17 bases between. The CDR3 runs 14 residues. CDR3 sequence (DNA): TGTGCCATCACAGGGTGGGGGCCGTCCTACGAGCAGTACTTC. It specifies CAITGWGPSYEQYF.

This chain uses TRBV6-8 with TRBJ2-7, with TRBD1 as a possible D gene (5 bases). The CDR3 runs to 13 residues. Per the germline V gene, CDR1 is MNHGY and CDR2 is SAAAGT. V shed 9 bases and J shed 0 bases, with 12 bases lying between them. The CDR3 bases are TGTGCCAGTCGACAGAGGAACTCCTACGAGCAGTACTTC. Amino acids: CASRQRNSYEQYF.

The chain carries TRBV10-3 and TRBJ2-3; TRBD2 agrees at 8 bases. CDR1 is ENHRY and CDR2 is SYGVKD in the germline V gene. J gave up 1 base and V 3 bases, and 6 bases lay outside the gene matches. The CDR3 is 16 residues long. The DNA for the CDR3 is TGTGCCATCAGTGACACTAGCGGAGACCGCACAGATACGCAGTATTTT. Encoded protein: CAISDTSGDRTDTQYF.

The chain uses TRBV5-1 and TRBJ1-1; D may be TRBD1 (6 bases). Trimming removed 3 bases from V and 0 bases from J, with 9 bases in between. The length of the CDR3 is 14 residues. From germline, CDR1 is SGHRS and CDR2 YFSETQ. As DNA, the CDR3 is TGCGCCAGCAGCTGGACAGATTTGAACACTGAAGCTTTCTTT. It translates to CASSWTDLNTEAFF.

The gene calls are TRBV27 and TRBJ1-1; possibly TRBD1 for D (5 bases). The CDR3 is 14 amino acids. Germline CDR1 is MNHEY and CDR2 is SMNVEV (reference sequence). The germline V and J ends were trimmed by 5 bases and 1 base, with 11 bases remaining between them. The CDR3 sequence: CASSLHDRNTEAFF. The CDR3 bases are TGTGCCAGCAGTCTTCATGACAGGAACACTGAAGCTTTCTTT.

The V call is TRBV6-6, the J call TRBJ2-7, with 7 nucleotides matching TRBD1. The CDR3 length is 16 residues. The V gene end was trimmed by 6 bases and the J gene end by 0 bases; junction bases not matched to a gene: 11. Germline V lookup: CDR1 MNHNY, CDR2 SVGAGI (reference sequence). The CDR3 DNA sequence: TGTGCCAGCAGCTTGGACAGGCTAGATAGCTCCTACGAGCAGTACTTC. Amino acids: CASSLDRLDSSYEQYF.

This clone came up once. The chain is built from TRBV2 and TRBJ2-7; D gene ambiguous. This CDR3 is 11 amino acids long. The germline gives CDR1 SNHLY, CDR2 FYNNEI. The V and J ends lost 3 bases and 7 bases respectively, with 7 bases between them. The CDR3 is CASSDLGEQYF. The CDR3 DNA reads TGTGCCAGCAGTGATCTGGGGGAGCAGTACTTC. The whole variable domain, remainder taken from reference TRBV2 and TRBJ2-7, is EPEVTQTPSHQVTQMGQEVILRCVPISNHLYFYWYRQILGQKVEFLVSFYNNEISEKSEIFDDQFSVERPDGSNFTLKIRSTKLEDSAMYFCASSDLGEQYFGPGTRLTVT.

The J gene is TRBJ2-2, the V gene TRBV24-1; D might be TRBD1 (5 bases). The germline CDR1 and CDR2 sequences are KGHDR and SFDVKD. V dropped 9 bases and J dropped 6 bases, with 13 bases sitting between them. This CDR3 comprises 13 residues. As DNA, the CDR3 is TGTGCCACCGGAGCAGGGCAAGCCGGGGAGCTGTTTTTT. It specifies CATGAGQAGELFF.

This clone has just one count. V gene TRBV11-2 combines with J gene TRBJ1-2; perhaps TRBD1 as D (6 bases). Germline assignment: CDR1 SGHAT and CDR2 FQNNGV. V was pared by 4 bases and J by 8 bases, with 17 bases between. This CDR3 is 14 amino acids long. In nucleotides, the CDR3 is TGTGCCAGCAGCTACGGGACAACGGGTCGGGGCTACACCTTC. Translated: CASSYGTTGRGYTF.

The chain's CDR3 is CASSVSSRGANVLTF. The CDR3 nucleotides are TGTGCCAGCAGCGTCTCCTCCCGGGGGGCCAACGTCCTGACTTTC. V is TRBV9 and J is TRBJ2-6, with unresolved D. The CDR3 length is 15 residues. Trimming took 2 bases from V and 4 from J, leaving 10 bases between them. Germline V gene sequence: CDR1 SGDLS, CDR2 YYNGEE.

The J gene is TRBJ1-1, the V gene TRBV3-1 (or the pseudogene TRBV3-2); D is undetermined. The CDR3 totals 13 residues. The V and J ends lost 1 base and 4 bases respectively, with 7 bases between them. Germline V CDR1 and CDR2: LGHDT, YNNKEL (reference sequence). In nucleotides, the CDR3 is TGTGCCAGCAGCCAAGTTGCTGGCACTGAAGCTTTCTTT. Amino acid sequence: CASSQVAGTEAFF.

V and J are TRBV10-2 and TRBJ2-3, with TRBD2 matching over 7 bases. Germline CDR1 WSHSY, CDR2 SAAADI. This CDR3 region has 15 residues. The J segment lost 1 base and the V segment lost 3 bases, leaving 4 bases of the junction unmatched. Written as DNA, the CDR3 is TGCGCCAGCAGTGATATGGGGGGGGGCACAGATACGCAGTATTTT. Translated, it gives CASSDMGGGTDTQYF.